The 21 T cell receptor beta chains below all came from one sample that was sequenced in a study of T cells in narcolepsy. Generated by immunoSEQ multiplex PCR, the TCRdb table keeps only in-frame clones and is missing some. The table has 12,000 or so clones, 85% to 95% seen once. Sequenced material: CD45RA- memory CD4+ T cells from PBMCs. These receptors were collected from a human donor with narcolepsy.

The chain joins TRBV5-1 to TRBJ2-2; D is uncertain. The germline V and J ends were trimmed by 8 bases and 1 base, with 12 bases remaining between them. Germline-derived CDR1 and CDR2 are SGHRS and YFSETQ. CDR3 size: 14 residues. The DNA for the CDR3 is TGCGCCAGTGAACCAGGAATGAACACCGGGGAGCTGTTTTTT. It translates to CASEPGMNTGELFF.

The chain recombines TRBV23-1 with TRBJ2-1; the match to TRBD1 covers 8 bases. TRBV23-1 is filed as an ORF, its function uncertain. The ends lost 7 bases at V and 7 bases at J; junction bases unmatched: 15. The CDR3 spans 16 residues. The CDR3: CASISRRQGTRNEQFF. In DNA form, the CDR3 reads TGCGCCAGCATCTCACGGCGACAGGGGACGCGGAATGAGCAGTTCTTC.

This chain links TRBV19 with TRBJ2-7, with a possible D match to TRBD2 (6 bases). The CDR3 contains 15 residues. The V end was cut by 3 bases, the J end by 5 bases, with 17 bases between. In germline, CDR1 is LNHDA, CDR2 SQIVND (reference sequence). The CDR3 DNA sequence: TGTGCCAGTAGTATTGGGATGGGCGGGATCGACGAGCAGTACTTC. This codes for CASSIGMGGIDEQYF.

The chain employs TRBV14 and TRBJ1-1; D not resolved. CDR3 length equals 14 residues. Germline V CDR1 and CDR2: SGHDN, FVKESK. Trimming cost V 2 bases and J 1 base, with 8 bases left between them. This chain's CDR3 is CASSQFASNTEAFF. The CDR3, as DNA: TGTGCCAGCAGCCAATTCGCGTCGAACACTGAAGCTTTCTTT.

This chain links TRBV18 with TRBJ1-5, with 9 bases that match TRBD1. This CDR3 spans 14 amino acids. CDR1 is KGHSH, CDR2 LQKENI, per germline. With V trimmed by 3 bases and J by 5 bases, 2 bases remained unmatched. CDR3 bases: TGTGCCAGCTCACCGGGACAGGGCTATCAGCCCCAGCATTTT. Translating gives CASSPGQGYQPQHF.

This rearrangement joins TRBV30 to TRBJ1-4; D call uncertain. V was clipped by 0 bases and J by 7 bases, with 6 bases between them. The length of the CDR3 is 12 residues. The germline CDR1 and CDR2 sequences are GTSNPN and SVGIG (reference sequence). CDR3 bases: TGTGCCTGGAGTGTAGGGATTGAAAAACTGTTTTTT. Translated: CAWSVGIEKLFF.

J is TRBJ1-2 and V is TRBV4-2; 7 bases map to TRBD1. Germline V gene sequence: CDR1 LGHNA, CDR2 YNFKEQ. The J segment lost 5 bases and the V segment lost 4 bases, leaving 13 bases of the junction unmatched. The CDR3 sequence is 16 residues long. For the CDR3, the DNA is TGTGCCAGCAGCCGAGGACAGGCCTCGTTAAGATATGGCTACACCTTC. It encodes CASSRGQASLRYGYTF.

The CDR3 reads CASSPTGTYGYTF. Written as DNA, the CDR3 is TGTGCCAGCAGCCCCACAGGTACCTATGGCTACACCTTC. The chain couples TRBV25-1 to TRBJ1-2; possible D gene TRBD1, 5 bases. CDR1 and CDR2 (germline): MGHDK, SYGVNS. This CDR3 spans 13 amino acids. Trimming stripped 6 bases from V and 4 bases from J, with 12 bases between.

The rearrangement joins TRBV5-1 to TRBJ1-2, with 8 bases aligning to TRBD1. Germline CDR1 is SGHRS and CDR2 is YFSETQ. With 4 bases clipped from V and 4 bases from J, the junction kept 9 bases outside the gene matches. CDR3 length: 15 amino acids. The CDR3 region has the DNA TGCGCCAGCAGCCCGGCGGCAGGGGGCGCCTATGGCTACACCTTC. Protein product: CASSPAAGGAYGYTF.

The chain recombines TRBV28 with TRBJ2-7; weak D call: TRBD2 (7 bases). The germline gives CDR1 MDHEN, CDR2 SYDVKM. CDR3 size: 12 residues. Trimming cost V 7 bases and J 6 bases, with 13 bases left between them. CDR3 residues: CASTPRGAEQYF. The CDR3 DNA sequence: TGTGCCAGCACCCCTCGGGGGGCCGAGCAGTACTTC.

The chain carries TRBV6-1 and TRBJ1-5, with D maybe TRBD1 (6 bases). The V gene lost 2 bases and the J gene lost 4 bases, with 12 bases spanning the gap. The CDR3 has 15 residues. Germline lookup yields CDR1 MNHNS and CDR2 SASEGT. The CDR3 sequence: CASSERGVGNQPQHF. The CDR3 DNA sequence: TGTGCCAGCAGTGAAAGGGGGGTAGGAAATCAGCCCCAGCATTTT.

About this clone: A read error may account for a junction end that differs from germline. The chain is built from TRBV7-8 and TRBJ2-4; D perhaps matches TRBD2 (5 bases). This CDR3 is 14 amino acids long. The germline V gene has CDR1 SGHVS and CDR2 FQNEAQ. The CDR3 DNA reads TGTGCCAGCAGCTTAAGGTCTTCCCCGGGAAACTTTGACTTC. This codes for CASSLRSSPGNFDF. The full variable domain, with the rest looked up from reference TRBV7-8 and TRBJ2-4, is GAGVSQSPRYKVAKRGQDVALRCDPISGHVSLFWYQQALGQGPEFLTYFQNEAQLDKSGLPSDRFFAERPEGSVSTLKIQRTQQEDSAVYLCASSLRSSPGNFDFGAGTRLSVL.

The chain is built from TRBV5-1 and TRBJ1-1, with TRBD1 matching over 9 bases. Looked up from germline, CDR1 is SGHRS and CDR2 is YFSETQ. The CDR3 contains 15 residues. Unmatched junction bases numbered 7, after V lost 4 bases and J lost 3 bases. This chain's CDR3 is CASSIAGTGYTEAFF. CDR3 coding DNA: TGCGCCAGCAGCATCGCCGGGACAGGGTACACTGAAGCTTTCTTT.

The chain employs TRBV29-1 and TRBJ1-2; 7 bases fit TRBD1. The V gene end was trimmed by 7 bases and the J gene end by 6 bases; junction bases not matched to a gene: 5. CDR1 SQVTM and CDR2 ANQGSEA come from the germline V gene. This CDR3 region has 11 residues. The CDR3 DNA is TGCAGCGCTCGACAGGGTGATGGCTACACCTTC. It is translated as CSARQGDGYTF.

This clone was counted a single time. This CDR3 reads CASSDAVRGYGYTF. Written as DNA, the CDR3 is TGTGCCAGCAGTGACGCCGTCAGGGGCTATGGCTACACCTTC. V gene TRBV6-1 combines with J gene TRBJ1-2, with D tentatively TRBD1 (6 bases). Germline assignment: CDR1 MNHNS and CDR2 SASEGT. The ends were cut back, 3 bases at V and 4 bases at J, with 12 bases in the middle. CDR3 size: 14 residues.

V usage is TRBV19 and J usage is TRBJ2-7, with D possibly TRBD1 on 6 matching bases. Germline values: CDR1 LNHDA, CDR2 SQIVND (reference sequence). This CDR3 is 14 amino acids long. V shed 4 bases and J shed 0 bases, with 10 bases lying between them. The CDR3 nucleotides are TGTGCCAGTAGTACAACGGGACACTCCTACGAGCAGTACTTC. It specifies CASSTTGHSYEQYF.

The chain links TRBV6-1 to TRBJ2-7, with 8 bases lining up with TRBD2. Germline V gene sequence: CDR1 MNHNS, CDR2 SASEGT. V lost 6 bases, J lost 5 bases, and 6 bases stayed unmatched. CDR3 length: 13 residues. DNA of the CDR3: TGTGCCAGCAGAGCGGGAGTGGGGAACGAGCAGTACTTC. This encodes CASRAGVGNEQYF.

The rearrangement uses TRBV6-5 and TRBJ2-5; TRBD2 matches at 7 bases. V shed 5 bases, J shed 0 bases, and the junction held 6 bases outside the gene matches. The CDR3 loop spans 15 amino acids. The germline CDR1 and CDR2 sequences are MNHEY and SVGAGI. CDR3 in DNA: TGTGCCAGCAGTCCCTGGGGGGGGTACCAAGAGACCCAGTACTTC. This translates into CASSPWGGYQETQYF.

The chain employs TRBV6-6 and TRBJ2-7; weak D call: TRBD2 (6 bases). The CDR3 is 14 residues long. CDR1 is MNHNY, CDR2 SVGAGI, per germline (reference sequence). V was shortened by 11 bases and J by 0 bases, with 17 bases between the two germline ends. CDR3: CAVRAGRNSYEQYF. CDR3 nucleotides: TGTGCCGTGCGGGCGGGACGCAACTCCTACGAGCAGTACTTC.

J is TRBJ2-2 and V is TRBV9, with D perhaps matching TRBD2 (6 bases). This CDR3 region has 15 residues. Trimming took 1 base from V and 4 from J, leaving 11 bases between them. The germline CDR1 and CDR2 sequences are SGDLS and YYNGEE. The CDR3 DNA sequence: TGTGCCAGCAGCGTATTCCGCGGGGCCACCGGGGAGCTGTTTTTT. Translating it yields CASSVFRGATGELFF.

V usage is TRBV5-4 and J usage is TRBJ2-5; 9 nucleotides agree with TRBD1. Unmatched junction bases numbered 9, after V lost 4 bases and J lost 5 bases. Germline V gene lookup returns CDR1 SGHNT and CDR2 YYREEE (reference sequence). CDR3 length equals 15 residues. The CDR3 coding sequence is TGTGCCAGCAGCAAGAACAGGGGGCTAGGGGAGACCCAGTACTTC. Its translation: CASSKNRGLGETQYF.